This section outlines one T cell receptor (beta chain) sequence together with its context. It has no known antigen specificity. Base qualities were left out, and no much larger clone turns up one base away. The trial excluded patients who had a history of autoimmune disease or who were on systemic immunosuppression. In every dose cohort, peripheral blood was drawn for TCR sequencing at baseline, cycle 4 day 1, and cycle 7 day 1. The samples were drawn from a first-in-human, open-label, multicenter phase I dose-escalation trial of ivuxolimab. The trial enrolled adults with locally advanced or metastatic head and neck squamous cell, hepatocellular, melanoma or renal cell carcinoma. Before TCR sequencing, CD4+ T cells and CD8+ T cells were sorted from peripheral blood as separate populations. For sequencing of the TCRbeta CDR3 region, genomic DNA was extracted from the sorted cells. The immunoSEQ Assay was used to sequence the TCRbeta CDR3 regions. TCRdb limited this immuneACCESS table to in-frame rearrangements with V and J called. A share of clones is missing; checked studies link under half to unresolved V genes, and the rest is unexplained. The sample records about 54,000 clones, around 89% of which are singletons. The ten largest make up approximately 1.4% of the sample.

This record belongs to a study of OX40 agonist ivuxolimab in advanced cancers. Broadly, across the study: Ivuxolimab, which targeted the costimulatory receptor OX40 (CD134), was an agonistic, fully human IgG2 monoclonal antibody. Partial responses were achieved by three dose-escalation patients, of whom one had hepatocellular carcinoma and two had cutaneous melanoma. Of the roughly 51 dose-escalation patients, hepatocellular carcinoma was present in roughly 19, melanoma in approximately 15, renal cell carcinoma in 9 and head and neck cancer in 9. The paper covers the monotherapy dose-escalation part of the phase I ivuxolimab trial, which included N = 52 patients. Intravenous ivuxolimab was administered to patients every 2 weeks at six dose levels: 0.01, 0.1, 0.3, 1.5, 3 and 10 mg/kg. Peripheral TCRbeta sequencing aimed to test whether ivuxolimab altered TCR sequence diversity and caused clonal T-cell expansion. In the dose-escalation cohort, around four fifths of patients were male, and the mean age was approximately 60 years with a range of roughly 20 to 79. Patients were allowed to have had prior anti-PD-1, anti-PD-L1 or anti-CTLA-4 therapy, and less than 45% of the dose-escalation patients had previously received checkpoint inhibitors. Study-wide findings and limitations: In the 0.1-3.0 mg/kg groups, partial responders had among the lowest normalized peripheral clonal expansion, particularly in CD8+ T cells. Low levels of normalized T-cell clonal expansion were also seen in some patients who did not respond. On average, CD8+ T cells showed more expanded clones than CD4+ T cells after ivuxolimab. At doses of 0.1 to 3.0 mg/kg, clonal expansion of both CD4+ and CD8+ blood T cells was observed from baseline to week 6. Which antigens the clonally expanded peripheral T cells were specific for was not determined.

Per the germline V gene, MGHRA is the CDR1 and YSYEKL is the CDR2. Taken from cysteine to phenylalanine, the CDR3 has 14 residues. Just the 42-base CDR3 DNA is kept, in frame starting at base 1. V trim: 2 bases; J trim: 7 bases; unmatched bases: 7. The sequence links TRBV4-1 to TRBJ2-7; TRBD1 agrees with 8 junctional bases. Sequenced here: CD4+ or CD8+ T cells sorted from blood, sampled in a trial of the OX40 agonist ivuxolimab. This clonotype was sampled from an adult with an advanced solid tumor such as melanoma, head and neck, liver or kidney cancer. The CDR3 region: CASSQQGASWEQYF. DNA sequence: TGCGCCAGCAGCCAACAGGGGGCTTCTTGGGAGCAGTACTTC.